This T cell receptor beta chain stems from a study of T cells after yellow fever vaccination. One entry per CDR3 protein, called by TCRdb with MiXCR from the 5' RACE reads. The table includes nearly 350,000 distinct CDR3 sequences, roughly 8% detected once. This clonotype was counted between two and nine times. Antigen: not known. V lost 3 bases, J lost 3 bases, and 8 bases lay in between. There are 13 residues in the CDR3. Germline lookup yields CDR1 KGHSH and CDR2 LQKENI. Study results and caveats: Overall, a small share of clonotypes was seen in both CD4 and CD8 compartments. Researchers cautioned that FACS-sorted repertoires could harbor abundant clonotypes contaminating from the bulk population.

This specimen was PBMCs, taken more than 40 days after the first yellow fever vaccination. This chain joins TRBV18 and TRBJ1-2; D gene uncertain. This sequence was found in a young man who received the YFV17D yellow fever vaccine. The CDR3 is CASSPNGYYGYTF. In DNA, the CDR3 is TGTGCCAGCTCACCGAACGGATACTATGGCTACACCTTC. Supplemented by reference TRBV18 and TRBJ1-2, the full variable domain reads NAGVMQNPRHLVRRRGQEARLRCSPMKGHSHVYWYRQLPEEGLKFMVYLQKENIIDESGMPKERFSAEFPKEGPSILRIQQVVRGDSAAYFCASSPNGYYGYTFGSGTRLTVV.